These 26 T cell receptor beta chains originate from one sample sequenced in a study of cytomegalovirus exposure and HLA in healthy donors. Method: immunoSEQ multiplex PCR; TCRdb's copy keeps in-frame clones and lacks some. The data contain around 60,000 clones, about 88% of them singletons. Material: PBMCs. These receptors all stem from a man aged 18 to 35 in good health and CMV-seronegative.

The chain uses TRBV28 and TRBJ2-2; D is uncertain. Trimming took 2 bases from V and 0 from J, leaving 7 bases between them. This CDR3 region has 15 residues. Germline V CDR1 and CDR2: MDHEN, SYDVKM. CDR3 sequence (DNA): TGTGCCAGCAGTTTACCCAGATCGAACACCGGGGAGCTGTTTTTT. Translated: CASSLPRSNTGELFF.

The V call is TRBV11-2, the J call TRBJ1-1; perhaps TRBD1 as D (6 bases). V lost 8 bases and J 5 bases, leaving 12 bases between the germline ends. The CDR3 is 12 amino acids. The V gene's germline CDR1 is SGHAT and CDR2 FQNNGV. CDR3 region: CASPGQATEAFF. DNA for the CDR3: TGTGCCAGCCCGGGACAAGCGACTGAAGCTTTCTTT. Variable domain in full (rest from reference TRBV11-2 and TRBJ1-1): EAGVAQSPRYKIIEKRQSVAFWCNPISGHATLYWYQQILGQGPKLLIQFQNNGVVDDSQLPKDRFSAERLKGVDSTLKIQPAKLEDSAVYLCASPGQATEAFFGQGTRLTVV.

The rearrangement links TRBV7-9 to TRBJ1-1, with D perhaps TRBD1 (5 bases). Germline values: CDR1 SEHNR, CDR2 FQNEAQ (reference sequence). Deletions cut 5 bases from V and 2 bases from J, with 15 bases between. The CDR3 contains 15 residues. The CDR3 DNA is TGTGCCAGCAGCGCCATAGGGGTCAGAAACACTGAAGCTTTCTTT. It specifies CASSAIGVRNTEAFF.

The rearrangement uses TRBV5-5 and TRBJ1-5; no firm D call. The CDR3 is made up of 16 amino acids. In germline, CDR1 is SGHKS, CDR2 YYEKEE (reference sequence). Trimming shortened V by 4 bases and J by 7 bases, and 21 bases separated the two germline ends. CDR3 region: CASSNREALIGQPQHF. CDR3 coding DNA: TGTGCCAGCAGCAACCGGGAGGCTCTAATAGGGCAGCCCCAGCATTTT.

The rearrangement uses TRBV7-2 and TRBJ2-1; 9 bases map to TRBD2. The CDR3 sequence is 18 residues long. The V segment lost 1 base and the J segment 6 bases; nucleotides outside the gene matches: 13. Germline V CDR1 and CDR2: SGHTA, FQGNSA. For the CDR3, the DNA is TGTGCCAGCAGCTTAGTAGGACTGGGGCCTAGCGGGATCAATGAGCAGTTCTTC. Translated, it gives CASSLVGLGPSGINEQFF.

This chain connects TRBV7-9 to TRBJ2-7, with 12 bases lining up with TRBD2. Germline CDR1 is SEHNR and CDR2 is FQNEAQ (reference sequence). The V segment lost 6 bases and the J segment 0 bases; nucleotides outside the gene matches: 6. The CDR3 runs 16 residues. The CDR3 DNA reads as TGTGCCAGCAGTAGGACTAGCGGGGTGAGCTCCTACGAGCAGTACTTC. It specifies CASSRTSGVSSYEQYF.

The J gene is TRBJ2-3, the V gene TRBV9; D might be TRBD2 (6 bases). The length of the CDR3 is 15 residues. Germline assignment: CDR1 SGDLS and CDR2 YYNGEE. Trimming took off 4 bases at V and 0 bases at J, with 12 bases between the two ends. In DNA form, the CDR3 reads TGTGCCAGCAGCCGGAGTAGCGGTAGCACAGATACGCAGTATTTT. It specifies CASSRSSGSTDTQYF.

This clone was seen once. The chain combines TRBV11-2 with TRBJ2-7; possible D gene TRBD2, 6 bases. This CDR3 has 16 amino acids. The V gene lost 5 bases and the J gene lost 0 bases, with 17 bases spanning the gap. Germline lookup yields CDR1 SGHAT and CDR2 FQNNGV. In DNA form, the CDR3 reads TGTGCCAGCAGCCTAAACCCGGGACTTAGCTCCTACGAGCAGTACTTC. Translation gives CASSLNPGLSSYEQYF.

This clone was found once. J is TRBJ2-7 and V is TRBV19; 8 positions match TRBD2. The CDR3 length is 15 residues. Germline V CDR1 and CDR2: LNHDA, SQIVND (reference sequence). The V and J ends lost 4 bases and 1 base, in that order; junction bases with no gene match: 6. DNA of the CDR3: TGTGCCAGTAGTACCATAGCGGGACCTTCCTACGAGCAGTACTTC. It yields the protein CASSTIAGPSYEQYF.

The chain has TRBV28 and TRBJ2-3, with 9 bases aligning to TRBD2. Germline loops: CDR1 MDHEN, CDR2 SYDVKM. Unmatched junction bases numbered 8, after V lost 5 bases and J lost 5 bases. The CDR3 is 15 residues long. The CDR3 sequence: CASSTTTSGGDTQYF. The CDR3 region has the DNA TGTGCCAGCAGTACAACGACTAGCGGCGGAGATACGCAGTATTTT. Full variable domain (rest looked up from reference TRBV28 and TRBJ2-3): DVKVTQSSRYLVKRTGEKVFLECVQDMDHENMFWYRQDPGLGLRLIYFSYDVKMKEKGDIPEGYSVSREKKERFSLILESASTNQTSMYLCASSTTTSGGDTQYFGPGTRLTVL.

The chain has TRBV6-1 and TRBJ2-1; D is uncertain. Trimming cost V 8 bases and J 6 bases, with 8 bases left between them. Per germline, CDR1 MNHNS and CDR2 SASEGT. The CDR3 sequence is 11 residues long. Written as DNA, the CDR3 is TGTGCCAGCCGCGGAAGCAATGAGCAGTTCTTC. Protein product: CASRGSNEQFF.

This rearrangement joins TRBV7-2 to TRBJ2-2; TRBD2 aligns across 7 bases. The V and J ends lost 6 bases and 0 bases, in that order; junction bases with no gene match: 7. The germline V gene has CDR1 SGHTA and CDR2 FQGNSA. The CDR3 extends over 16 amino acids. CDR3 sequence (DNA): TGTGCCAGCAGATTTATTGGACTAGCGAACACCGGGGAGCTGTTTTTT. It yields the protein CASRFIGLANTGELFF.

This clone was detected once. The rearrangement joins TRBV9 to TRBJ2-2, with 10 bases that match TRBD2. The CDR3 is made up of 17 amino acids. Germline V CDR1 and CDR2: SGDLS, YYNGEE. The ends lost 3 bases at V and 3 bases at J; junction bases unmatched: 8. In DNA form, the CDR3 reads TGTGCCAGCAGCGCGCGGGCAGCGGGAGGGTACACCGGGGAGCTGTTTTTT. Translation gives CASSARAAGGYTGELFF.

The rearrangement uses TRBV29-1 and TRBJ2-7; TRBD1 aligns across 9 bases. Looked up from germline, CDR1 is SQVTM and CDR2 is ANQGSEA. The junction had 8 bases not matched to a gene; V was cut back by 7 bases and J by 4 bases. The CDR3 has 13 amino acids. The CDR3 protein is CSGGQGLGYEQYF. As DNA, the CDR3 is TGCAGCGGCGGACAGGGGCTCGGGTACGAGCAGTACTTC.

V gene TRBV28 combines with J gene TRBJ2-7; D may be TRBD2 (6 bases). The V gene's germline CDR1 is MDHEN and CDR2 SYDVKM. The CDR3 has 12 amino acids. V shed 5 bases and J shed 2 bases, with 7 bases lying between them. Here the CDR3 DNA reads TGTGCCAGCAGTCGGGGGACCTACGAGCAGTACTTC. Encoded protein: CASSRGTYEQYF.

The rearrangement links TRBV6-4 to TRBJ2-1; TRBD2 agrees at 8 bases. With V trimmed by 0 bases and J by 2 bases, 0 bases remained unmatched. The CDR3 loop spans 15 amino acids. Germline V gives CDR1 MRHNA, CDR2 SNTAGT. CDR3 bases: TGTGCCAGCAGTGACTCAGCGGGAGCCTACAATGAGCAGTTCTTC. It translates to CASSDSAGAYNEQFF.

The chain uses TRBV5-1 and TRBJ2-3, with 13 nucleotides matching TRBD2. Germline V CDR1 and CDR2: SGHRS, YFSETQ. V was pared by 4 bases and J by 0 bases, with 5 bases of the junction left unmatched. The CDR3 covers 17 residues. The CDR3 loop is CASSIGLAGVSTDTQYF. CDR3 nucleotides: TGCGCCAGCAGCATCGGACTAGCGGGAGTTAGCACAGATACGCAGTATTTT.

This chain connects TRBV28 to TRBJ2-1; TRBD2 matches at 7 bases. This CDR3 is 13 amino acids long. Per germline, CDR1 MDHEN and CDR2 SYDVKM. After removal of 5 bases from V and 9 bases from J, the junction contained 7 bases not matched to a gene. The CDR3 here is CASSARLASEQFF. The CDR3 DNA is TGTGCCAGCAGTGCCCGACTAGCCAGTGAGCAGTTCTTC.

CDR3 protein: CASSETNRYEYSNQPQHF. CDR3 sequence (DNA): TGTGCCAGCAGTGAAACAAACAGGTACGAATATAGCAATCAGCCCCAGCATTTT. The J gene is TRBJ1-5, the V gene TRBV2; D might be TRBD1 (5 bases). This CDR3 spans 18 amino acids. V lost 2 bases and J 0 bases, leaving 17 bases between the germline ends. Per germline, CDR1 SNHLY and CDR2 FYNNEI.

This clone appeared once. The genes are TRBV18 and TRBJ2-3; D gene uncertain. Germline V gives CDR1 KGHSH, CDR2 LQKENI. Trimming left V 3 bases short and J 0 bases short, with 22 bases between. CDR3 length: 19 amino acids. The CDR3: CASSPLGPGTASSTDTQYF. The CDR3, as DNA: TGTGCCAGCTCACCCCTGGGTCCTGGTACAGCCTCTAGCACAGATACGCAGTATTTT.

The rearrangement uses TRBV7-3 and TRBJ1-2; D is unresolved. Trimming stripped 8 bases from V and 7 bases from J, with 14 bases between. Germline V gene lookup returns CDR1 SGHTA and CDR2 FQGTGA. The CDR3 totals 12 residues. CDR3 region: CASGSGGLGYTF. For the CDR3, the DNA is TGTGCCAGCGGCAGTGGAGGGCTTGGCTACACCTTC.

Comments on this clone: The junction differs from germline at one of its ends, possibly a read error. The V gene is TRBV7-2, the J gene TRBJ2-5, with a tentative D call TRBD2 (6 bases). CDR1 and CDR2 (germline): SGHTA, FQGNSA. CDR3 length: 14 residues. The CDR3 is CASSLASSRETQYF. CDR3 DNA sequence: TGTGCCAGCAGCCTAGCGTCTTCTCGGGAGACCCAGTACTTC. Looking up the rest from reference TRBV7-2 and TRBJ2-5 gives the full variable domain: GAGVSQSPSNKVTEKGKDVELRCDPISGHTALYWYRQSLGQGLEFLIYFQGNSAPDKSGLPSDRFSAERTGGSVSTLTIQRTQQEDSAVYLCASSLASSRETQYFGPGTRLLVL.

V and J are TRBV7-8 and TRBJ2-3, with D possibly TRBD2 on 5 matching bases. V was pared by 4 bases and J by 2 bases, with 13 bases between. This CDR3 is built from 15 residues. CDR1 is SGHVS and CDR2 is FQNEAQ in the germline V gene. DNA for the CDR3: TGTGCCAGCAGCTCGCAGGCAGCGGTCACAGATACGCAGTATTTT. This gives the protein CASSSQAAVTDTQYF.

The chain couples TRBV5-1 to TRBJ2-3; D not certain. With 7 bases removed from V and 2 bases from J, the gap between germline ends came to 14 bases. Germline loops: CDR1 SGHRS, CDR2 YFSETQ. CDR3 length: 14 residues. This CDR3 is CASGPEPYTDTQYF. CDR3 nucleotide sequence: TGCGCCAGCGGCCCTGAACCTTACACAGATACGCAGTATTTT.

V gene TRBV5-8 combines with J gene TRBJ1-5; D unclear. The CDR3 is 13 amino acids. Deletions cut 0 bases from V and 4 bases from J, with 5 bases between. Germline V gene lookup returns CDR1 SGHTS and CDR2 YDEGEE. The CDR3 nucleotides are TGTGCCAGCAGCTTGGAACAGAATCAGCCCCAGCATTTT. Its protein is CASSLEQNQPQHF.

The CDR3 nucleotides read TGTGCCAGCAGCGTAGGGGGGGTAGGGGAGCTGTTTTTT. It encodes CASSVGGVGELFF. The J gene is TRBJ2-2, the V gene TRBV9; possibly TRBD2 for D (6 bases). This CDR3 region has 13 residues. Germline V gene sequence: CDR1 SGDLS, CDR2 YYNGEE. V was pared by 0 bases and J by 8 bases, with 8 bases between.